This passage covers 9 T cell receptor beta chains from one sample sequenced in a study of T cells after yellow fever vaccination. TCRdb re-derived calls from the 5' RACE reads in MiXCR, one entry per CDR3 protein. Here the sample spans just over 300,000 distinct CDR3 sequences, 3.6% being singletons. The material sequenced was PBMCs, taken on the day of the yellow fever booster vaccination. Receptor source: a man in his late teens or twenties who received the YFV17D yellow fever vaccine.

The gene calls are TRBV5-1 and TRBJ2-1; 7 bases agree with TRBD1. Germline assignment: CDR1 SGHRS and CDR2 YFSETQ. CDR3 size: 16 residues. V lost 4 bases, J lost 4 bases, and 11 bases stayed unmatched. The CDR3 coding sequence is TGCGCCAGCAGCCAGGCCCCGGCAGGGGGATACAATGAGCAGTTCTTC. This codes for CASSQAPAGGYNEQFF.

Only a few counts were recorded for this clonotype. The chain uses TRBV2 and TRBJ1-4; 7 bases agree with TRBD1. Germline V lookup: CDR1 SNHLY, CDR2 FYNNEI. This CDR3 contains 13 residues. With 6 bases clipped from V and 8 bases from J, the junction kept 6 bases outside the gene matches. The CDR3 coding sequence is TGTGCCAGCAGCCTGTCAGGGGGAGAAAAACTGTTTTTT. Amino acid sequence: CASSLSGGEKLFF. Full variable domain (remainder filled in from reference TRBV2 and TRBJ1-4): EPEVTQTPSHQVTQMGQEVILRCVPISNHLYFYWYRQILGQKVEFLVSFYNNEISEKSEIFDDQFSVERPDGSNFTLKIRSTKLEDSAMYFCASSLSGGEKLFFGSGTQLSVL.

This clonotype was detected many times. The CDR3 reads CASSLALDQPQHF. In DNA, the CDR3 is TGTGCCAGCAGCTTAGCCCTAGATCAGCCCCAGCATTTT. The chain has TRBV7-8 and TRBJ1-5; D is undetermined. The germline V gene encodes CDR1 SGHVS and CDR2 FQNEAQ. The length of the CDR3 is 13 residues. Trimming pared 0 bases from V and 5 bases from J, leaving 5 bases between.

The rearrangement links TRBV27 to TRBJ1-1; the D is unclear. V was pared by 1 base and J by 4 bases, with 13 bases between. The CDR3 spans 15 residues. In germline, CDR1 is MNHEY, CDR2 SMNVEV (reference sequence). CDR3 loop: CASSLLKATLTEAFF. As DNA, the CDR3 is TGTGCCAGCAGTTTATTGAAGGCAACTCTCACTGAAGCTTTCTTT.

The table lists this clonotype with a few counts. The chain recombines TRBV2 with TRBJ2-5; a weak D match, TRBD1 (6 bases). Trimming removed 3 bases from V and 2 bases from J, with 13 bases in between. CDR3 length: 15 amino acids. In germline, CDR1 is SNHLY, CDR2 FYNNEI. The CDR3 coding sequence is TGTGCCAGCAGTGACAGGGGAAAACTGCAAGAGACCCAGTACTTC. It translates to CASSDRGKLQETQYF.

The rearrangement joins TRBV5-1 to TRBJ2-6; D unclear. V lost 5 bases, J lost 0 bases, and 9 bases lay in between. This CDR3 comprises 15 residues. Germline CDR1 and CDR2: SGHRS and YFSETQ. The CDR3 DNA reads TGCGCCAGCAGTCGAGACGGCTCTGGGGCCAACGTCCTGACTTTC. As protein: CASSRDGSGANVLTF.

This rearrangement joins TRBV5-1 to TRBJ1-2; tentatively, D is TRBD1 (5 bases). From germline, CDR1 is SGHRS and CDR2 YFSETQ. The ends were cut back, 0 bases at V and 7 bases at J, with 13 bases in the middle. The CDR3 runs to 14 residues. This CDR3 reads CASSLEQALSGYTF. CDR3 DNA: TGCGCCAGCAGCTTGGAACAGGCCCTCTCTGGCTACACCTTC.

The chain combines TRBV2 with TRBJ2-7; a weak D match, TRBD1 (5 bases). V was clipped by 6 bases and J by 2 bases, with 17 bases between them. CDR1 is SNHLY, CDR2 FYNNEI, per germline. The CDR3 has 15 amino acids. CDR3 nucleotide sequence: TGTGCCAGCAGAGCAACCCTCGGACATACCTACGAGCAGTACGTC. Translated, it gives CASRATLGHTYEQYV.

The chain joins TRBV13 to TRBJ2-6, with a weak D call TRBD1 (7 bases). V was clipped by 4 bases and J by 0 bases, with 16 bases between them. Germline V gives CDR1 PRHDT, CDR2 FYEKMQ (reference sequence). The CDR3 covers 18 residues. CDR3 amino acids: CASSWRDRAGSGANVLTF. The DNA of the CDR3 is TGTGCCAGCAGCTGGCGGGACAGAGCTGGCTCTGGGGCCAACGTCCTGACTTTC.